One sample yielded the 20 T cell receptor beta chains listed below, sequenced in a study of cytomegalovirus exposure and HLA in healthy donors. Profiled with immunoSEQ multiplex PCR; TCRdb holds only in-frame clones, not every one. The sample gives about 130,000 clones, 89% of which show up once; approximately 1.1% is in the top ten. Sequencing input: PBMCs. Source of these receptors: a woman younger than 35 in good health and CMV-seronegative.

This clone appeared a single time. This sequence joins TRBV12-5 and TRBJ1-5; 7 positions agree with TRBD1. The CDR3 length is 15 residues. Germline CDR1 reads LGHNT; CDR2 reads FRNRAP. The ends lost 8 bases at V and 5 bases at J; junction bases unmatched: 12. CDR3: CASPFEDRCDQPQHF. CDR3 nucleotide sequence: TGTGCTAGTCCTTTTGAGGACAGGTGTGATCAGCCCCAGCATTTT.

The rearrangement links TRBV29-1 to TRBJ2-5; D might be TRBD1 (5 bases). V lost 7 bases and J lost 0, with 15 bases in between. Germline loops: CDR1 SQVTM, CDR2 ANQGSEA. This CDR3 spans 14 amino acids. The CDR3 nucleotides are TGCAGCGCCCCGGACACCTTGTACCAAGAGACCCAGTACTTC. Translation: CSAPDTLYQETQYF.

The V and J genes are TRBV6-5 and TRBJ2-1, with D unclear. The CDR3 extends over 14 amino acids. The V gene lost 0 bases and the J gene lost 8 bases, with 11 bases spanning the gap. Germline lookup yields CDR1 MNHEY and CDR2 SVGAGI. CDR3 protein: CASSYSVTADEQFF. CDR3 nucleotide sequence: TGTGCCAGCAGTTACTCGGTAACAGCCGATGAGCAGTTCTTC.

V gene TRBV28 combines with J gene TRBJ2-6; perhaps TRBD1 as D (5 bases). The CDR3 spans 16 residues. The germline CDR1 and CDR2 sequences are MDHEN and SYDVKM. Deletions cut 7 bases from V and 4 bases from J, with 17 bases between. The CDR3 region is CASTLQGLEGANVLTF. The CDR3 nucleotides are TGTGCCAGCACCTTGCAGGGCTTGGAAGGGGCCAACGTCCTGACTTTC.

The chain combines TRBV4-1 with TRBJ1-6; D is possibly TRBD1 (5 bases). V lost 0 bases and J lost 6, with 12 bases in between. The CDR3 extends over 16 amino acids. CDR1 is MGHRA and CDR2 is YSYEKL in the germline V gene. This CDR3 is CASSQEWDFVNSPLHF. Written as DNA, the CDR3 is TGCGCCAGCAGCCAAGAGTGGGACTTTGTTAATTCACCCCTCCACTTT.

The rearrangement uses TRBV11-3 and TRBJ2-7, with a weak D call TRBD2 (6 bases). This CDR3 has 14 residues. CDR1 SGHNT and CDR2 YENEEA come from the germline V gene. Trimming took off 4 bases at V and 2 bases at J, with 12 bases between the two ends. The CDR3 coding sequence is TGTGCCAGCAGCTCGAAAGCGGGCCCCTACGAGCAGTACTTC. Its protein is CASSSKAGPYEQYF. Together with reference TRBV11-3 and TRBJ2-7, the CDR3 gives the full variable domain: EAGVVQSPRYKIIEKKQPVAFWCNPISGHNTLYWYLQNLGQGPELLIRYENEEAVDDSQLPKDRFSAERLKGVDSTLKIQPAELGDSAVYLCASSSKAGPYEQYFGPGTRLTVT.

This clone appeared once. The chain recombines TRBV28 with TRBJ2-7, with D possibly TRBD1 on 7 matching bases. Trimming took 7 bases from V and 1 from J, leaving 17 bases between them. The CDR3 is 15 amino acids. CDR1 MDHEN and CDR2 SYDVKM come from the germline V gene. CDR3 sequence reads: CASTPGGYRSYEQYF. The CDR3 DNA reads as TGTGCCAGCACCCCAGGGGGGTATAGGTCCTACGAGCAGTACTTC.

The V gene is TRBV20-1, the J gene TRBJ1-2; tentatively, D is TRBD1 (5 bases). Trimming took off 6 bases at V and 8 bases at J, with 13 bases between the two ends. Germline V gives CDR1 DFQATT, CDR2 SNEGSKA (reference sequence). The CDR3 sequence is 11 residues long. The CDR3 is CSAQGGDGYTF. The CDR3 region has the DNA TGCAGTGCCCAGGGAGGTGACGGCTACACCTTC.

CDR3 DNA: TGTGCCAGTAGTATGTACCAGGGAGGGTCGGAACTGTTTTTT. Translation: CASSMYQGGSELFF. The chain employs TRBV19 and TRBJ1-4, with D maybe TRBD1 (5 bases). The CDR3 loop spans 14 amino acids. Germline-derived CDR1 and CDR2 are LNHDA and SQIVND (reference sequence). Trimming stripped 3 bases from V and 12 bases from J, with 17 bases between. The whole variable domain, remainder taken from reference TRBV19 and TRBJ1-4, is DGGITQSPKYLFRKEGQNVTLSCEQNLNHDAMYWYRQDPGQGLRLIYYSQIVNDFQKGDIAEGYSVSREKKESFPLTVTSAQKNPTAFYLCASSMYQGGSELFFGSGTQLSVL.

The chain links TRBV15 to TRBJ1-3; possibly TRBD1 for D (5 bases). Trimming removed 0 bases at V and 2 bases at J, with 14 bases between. Germline V gene sequence: CDR1 LNHNV, CDR2 YYDKDF (reference sequence). This CDR3 has 17 amino acids. Here the CDR3 DNA reads TGTGCCACCAGCAGAGATCCTCAGGGATCGGCTGGAAACACCATATATTTT. Translating it yields CATSRDPQGSAGNTIYF.

The CDR3, as DNA: TGCAGTGCTAGGACTCATGAGCAGTTCTTC. Translated, it gives CSARTHEQFF. The chain has TRBV20-1 and TRBJ2-1, with D uncertain. This CDR3 comprises 10 residues. V was shortened by 3 bases and J by 8 bases, with 5 bases between the two germline ends. CDR1 is DFQATT and CDR2 is SNEGSKA in the germline V gene (reference sequence).

This clone was detected only once. This sequence joins TRBV19 and TRBJ1-2; 9 bases map to TRBD1. Per germline, CDR1 LNHDA and CDR2 SQIVND (reference sequence). V shed 5 bases, J shed 8 bases, and the junction held 12 bases outside the gene matches. The CDR3 has 15 amino acids. The CDR3 DNA reads TGTGCCAGTAGTCCCAAAGGGGACAGGGATGGAGGCTACACCTTC. It codes for CASSPKGDRDGGYTF. Full variable domain (remainder filled in from reference TRBV19 and TRBJ1-2): DGGITQSPKYLFRKEGQNVTLSCEQNLNHDAMYWYRQDPGQGLRLIYYSQIVNDFQKGDIAEGYSVSREKKESFPLTVTSAQKNPTAFYLCASSPKGDRDGGYTFGSGTRLTVV.

This chain connects TRBV4-2 to TRBJ2-2; 13 positions match TRBD2. The junction had 6 bases not matched to a gene; V was cut back by 2 bases and J by 6 bases. The length of the CDR3 is 17 residues. CDR1 and CDR2 (germline): LGHNA, YNFKEQ. The CDR3 loop reads CASSQFTSGRGAGELFF. The DNA of the CDR3 is TGTGCCAGCAGCCAATTCACTAGCGGGAGGGGGGCCGGGGAGCTGTTTTTT.

The chain uses TRBV5-1 and TRBJ2-3; D might be TRBD1 (6 bases). Trimming cost V 4 bases and J 0 bases, with 15 bases left between them. Germline V gene sequence: CDR1 SGHRS, CDR2 YFSETQ. The CDR3 loop spans 16 amino acids. The CDR3, as DNA: TGCGCCAGCAGCGTACAGGGTCGGGTTAGCACAGATACGCAGTATTTT. This translates into CASSVQGRVSTDTQYF.

This clone has just a few counts. V is TRBV4-2 and J is TRBJ2-2; 10 bases agree with TRBD2. This CDR3 contains 16 residues. The ends lost 4 bases at V and 2 bases at J; junction bases unmatched: 4. Germline CDR1 reads LGHNA; CDR2 reads YNFKEQ. The CDR3 region is CASSPIAGGNTGELFF. As DNA, the CDR3 is TGTGCCAGCAGCCCCATAGCGGGAGGAAACACCGGGGAGCTGTTTTTT.

This chain links TRBV2 with TRBJ2-1; TRBD2 aligns across 9 bases. Germline V gene lookup returns CDR1 SNHLY and CDR2 FYNNEI. After removal of 4 bases from V and 8 bases from J, the junction contained 9 bases not matched to a gene. The CDR3 contains 15 residues. The CDR3 reads CASSVEGLAWYEQFF. For the CDR3, the DNA is TGTGCCAGCAGTGTCGAGGGACTAGCTTGGTATGAGCAGTTCTTC.

This rearrangement joins TRBV5-6 to TRBJ2-1; D is perhaps TRBD2 (5 bases). V was shortened by 4 bases and J by 0 bases, with 11 bases between the two germline ends. Germline values: CDR1 SGHDT, CDR2 YYEEEE. CDR3 length equals 15 residues. The CDR3 protein is CASSGGPSSYNEQFF. CDR3 DNA sequence: TGTGCCAGCAGCGGAGGACCGAGCTCCTACAATGAGCAGTTCTTC.

This clone is a singleton in its sample. The CDR3 nucleotides read TGTGCCAGCAGCTTCGGGACATACATCTACGAGCAGTACGTC. It translates to CASSFGTYIYEQYV. This chain joins TRBV5-6 and TRBJ2-7; D is possibly TRBD1 (6 bases). The V gene's germline CDR1 is SGHDT and CDR2 YYEEEE. CDR3 length equals 14 residues. Trimming removed 2 bases from V and 3 bases from J, with 12 bases in between.

The chain employs TRBV11-2 and TRBJ2-4; 7 bases match TRBD1. The CDR3 loop spans 15 amino acids. Germline loops: CDR1 SGHAT, CDR2 FQNNGV. J lost 1 base, V lost 4 bases, and 4 bases had no gene match. The CDR3 nucleotides read TGTGCCAGCAGCTACCTACAGGGGGCCAAAAACATTCAGTACTTC. This translates into CASSYLQGAKNIQYF.

This clone showed up just a few times. The chain links TRBV5-6 to TRBJ1-3; 7 nucleotides align to TRBD1. Germline assignment: CDR1 SGHDT and CDR2 YYEEEE. The CDR3 sequence is 15 residues long. With V trimmed by 4 bases and J by 1 base, 5 bases remained unmatched. The CDR3 loop is CASSMDRRSGNTIYF. The CDR3 DNA reads TGTGCCAGCAGCATGGACAGGCGGTCTGGAAACACCATATATTTT. The variable domain in full, with the rest retrieved from reference TRBV5-6 and TRBJ1-3, is DAGVTQSPTHLIKTRGQQVTLRCSPKSGHDTVSWYQQALGQGPQFIFQYYEEEERQRGNFPDRFSGHQFPNYSSELNVNALLLGDSALYLCASSMDRRSGNTIYFGEGSWLTVV.